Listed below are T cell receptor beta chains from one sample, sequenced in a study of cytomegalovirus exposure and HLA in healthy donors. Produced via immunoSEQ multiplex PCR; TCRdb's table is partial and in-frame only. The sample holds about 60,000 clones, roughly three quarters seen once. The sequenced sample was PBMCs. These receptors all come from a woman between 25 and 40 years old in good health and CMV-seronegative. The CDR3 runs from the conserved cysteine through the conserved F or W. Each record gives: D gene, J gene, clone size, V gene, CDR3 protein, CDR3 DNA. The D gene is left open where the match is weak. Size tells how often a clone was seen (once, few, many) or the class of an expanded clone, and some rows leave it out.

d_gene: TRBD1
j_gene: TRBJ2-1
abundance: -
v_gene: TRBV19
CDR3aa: CASSTTGTGYNEQFF
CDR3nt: TGTGCCAGTAGTACGACCGGGACAGGCTACAATGAGCAGTTCTTC

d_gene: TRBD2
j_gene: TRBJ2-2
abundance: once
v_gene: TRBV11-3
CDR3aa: CASSLRWRSGRNTGELFF
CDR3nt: TGTGCCAGCAGCTTGAGGTGGCGTAGCGGGAGGAACACCGGGGAGCTGTTTTTT

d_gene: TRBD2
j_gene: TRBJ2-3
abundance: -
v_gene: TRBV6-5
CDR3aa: CASKLAGGSDTQYF
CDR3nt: TGTGCCAGCAAGCTAGCGGGGGGGTCAGATACGCAGTATTTT

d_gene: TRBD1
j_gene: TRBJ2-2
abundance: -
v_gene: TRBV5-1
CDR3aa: CASSLQGAANTGELFF
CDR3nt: TGCGCCAGCAGCTTACAGGGGGCAGCGAACACCGGGGAGCTGTTTTTT

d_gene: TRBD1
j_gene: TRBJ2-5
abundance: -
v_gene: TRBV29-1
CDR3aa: CSVYRGLQETQYF
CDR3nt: TGCAGCGTATACAGGGGGCTTCAGGAGACCCAGTACTTC

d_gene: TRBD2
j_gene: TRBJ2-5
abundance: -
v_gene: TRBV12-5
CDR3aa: CASGLGTSGKETQYF
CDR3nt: TGTGCTAGTGGTTTGGGGACTAGCGGTAAAGAGACCCAGTACTTC

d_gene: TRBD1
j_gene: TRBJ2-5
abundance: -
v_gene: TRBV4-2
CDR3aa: CASSLEGGRETQYF
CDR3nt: TGTGCCAGCAGCCTCGAAGGGGGCCGAGAGACCCAGTACTTC

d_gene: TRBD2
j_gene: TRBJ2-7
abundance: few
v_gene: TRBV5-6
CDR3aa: CASSLFATSGGEAYEQYF
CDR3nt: TGTGCCAGCAGCTTGTTCGCGACTAGCGGGGGGGAGGCCTACGAGCAGTACTTC

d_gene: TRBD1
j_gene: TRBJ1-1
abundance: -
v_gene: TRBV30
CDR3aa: CAWRGTGLNTEAFF
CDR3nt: TGTGCCTGGAGGGGGACAGGCTTGAACACTGAAGCTTTCTTT

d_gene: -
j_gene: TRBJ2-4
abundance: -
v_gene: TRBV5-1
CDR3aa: CASSLSPLQEDIQYF
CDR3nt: TGCGCCAGCAGCTTGTCCCCCCTGCAGGAGGACATTCAGTACTTC

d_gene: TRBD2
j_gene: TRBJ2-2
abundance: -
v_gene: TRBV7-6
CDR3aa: CASSLAGLAENTGELFF
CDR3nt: TGTGCCAGCAGCTTAGCGGGGCTAGCGGAGAACACCGGGGAGCTGTTTTTT

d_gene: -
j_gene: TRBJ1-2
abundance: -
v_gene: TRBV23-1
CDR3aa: CASSQSWSGGVPNYGYTF
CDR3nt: TGCGCCAGCAGTCAATCGTGGTCAGGAGGGGTCCCTAACTATGGCTACACCTTC

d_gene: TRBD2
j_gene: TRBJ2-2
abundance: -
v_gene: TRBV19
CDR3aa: CASSSGLAGGRGGELFF
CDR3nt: TGTGCCAGTAGTTCCGGACTAGCGGGAGGTCGGGGCGGGGAGCTGTTTTTT

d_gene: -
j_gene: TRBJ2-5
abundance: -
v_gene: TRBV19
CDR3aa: CATMQGGQETQYF
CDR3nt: TGTGCCACCATGCAGGGGGGCCAAGAGACCCAGTACTTC

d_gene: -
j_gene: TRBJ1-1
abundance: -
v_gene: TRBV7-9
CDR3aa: CASSSPGLTNTEAFF
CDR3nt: TGTGCCAGCAGCTCACCAGGGCTGACGAACACTGAAGCTTTCTTT

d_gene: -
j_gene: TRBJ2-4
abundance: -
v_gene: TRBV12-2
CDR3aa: CASRHRWTVGHF
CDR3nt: TGTGCAAGTCGCCACCGGTGGACAGTGGGGCACTTC

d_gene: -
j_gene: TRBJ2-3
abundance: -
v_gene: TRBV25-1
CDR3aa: CASSELLRTDTQYF
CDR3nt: TGTGCCAGCAGTGAATTACTTCGCACAGATACGCAGTATTTT

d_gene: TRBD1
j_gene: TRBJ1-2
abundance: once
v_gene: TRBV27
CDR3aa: CASSATGVNYGYTF
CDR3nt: TGTGCCAGCAGTGCGACAGGGGTCAACTATGGCTACACCTTC

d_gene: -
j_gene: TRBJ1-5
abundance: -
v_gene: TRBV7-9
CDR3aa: CASSKQGDSNQPQHF
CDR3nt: TGTGCCAGCAGCAAACAAGGGGATAGCAATCAGCCCCAGCATTTT

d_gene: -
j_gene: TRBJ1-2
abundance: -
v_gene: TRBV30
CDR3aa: CAWTEKGDGYTF
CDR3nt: TGTGCCTGGACCGAGAAAGGAGATGGCTACACCTTC

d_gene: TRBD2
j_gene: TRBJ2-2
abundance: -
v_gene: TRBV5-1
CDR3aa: CASSLLAGGNTGELFF
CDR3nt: TGCGCCAGCAGCTTGCTAGCGGGAGGGAACACCGGGGAGCTGTTTTTT

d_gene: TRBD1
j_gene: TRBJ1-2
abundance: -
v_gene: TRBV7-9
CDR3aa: CASSLDRGRPFGGYTF
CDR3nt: TGTGCCAGCAGTTTAGACAGGGGGCGCCCGTTCGGAGGCTACACCTTC

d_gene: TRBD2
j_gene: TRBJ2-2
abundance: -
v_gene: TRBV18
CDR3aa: CASSPRNSGETGELFF
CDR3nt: TGTGCCAGCTCACCACGTAATAGCGGGGAAACCGGGGAGCTGTTTTTT

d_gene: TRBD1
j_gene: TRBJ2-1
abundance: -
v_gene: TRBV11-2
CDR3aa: CASSHGQGADNEQFF
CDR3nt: TGTGCCAGCAGCCATGGACAGGGGGCTGACAATGAGCAGTTCTTC

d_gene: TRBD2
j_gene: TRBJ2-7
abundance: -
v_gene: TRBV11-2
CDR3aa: CASTLTSGSYEQYF
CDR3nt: TGTGCCAGCACCCTGACTAGCGGCTCCTACGAGCAGTACTTC

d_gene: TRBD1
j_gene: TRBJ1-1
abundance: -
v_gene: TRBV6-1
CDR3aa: CASSEFRTGNTEAFF
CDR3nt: TGTGCCAGCAGTGAGTTTCGGACAGGAAACACTGAAGCTTTCTTT

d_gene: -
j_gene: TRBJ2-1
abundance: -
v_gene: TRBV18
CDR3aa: CASSPQFPESSYNEQFF
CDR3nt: TGTGCCAGCTCACCACAATTTCCGGAGAGCTCCTACAATGAGCAGTTCTTC

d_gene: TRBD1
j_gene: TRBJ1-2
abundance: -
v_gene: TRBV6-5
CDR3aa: CASSRVTGGADGYTF
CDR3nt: TGTGCCAGCAGTCGCGTGACAGGGGGAGCGGATGGCTACACCTTC